This T cell receptor (beta chain) was recovered during a study of blood T cell repertoires in COVID-19. At the level of the study: Researchers got acute and convalescent COVID-19 samples from the United States, Italy and Spain. Sample material is recorded as cDNA or gDNA derived from T cells, B-cell-depleted T cells, or PBMCs.

Authors' data handling: Reference gene primer amplification yielded estimated nucleated cell counts. Data came from immunoSEQ multiplex PCR; TCRdb stores just in-frame clones and leaves some out. V and J calls and clone size are given by that table; D and trimming were obtained from the DNA. The data show about 500,000 clones, about 89% seen once. Followed longitudinally, the Seattle patients had been enrolled during active infection. With 2 bases removed from V and 3 bases from J, the gap between germline ends came to 14 bases. Germline-derived CDR1 and CDR2 are SGHRS and YFSETQ. This CDR3 region has 15 residues.

The source material was peripheral blood. V and J are TRBV5-1 and TRBJ1-1; D unclear. This sequence was found in a woman in her forties or fifties with COVID-19, enrolled during active disease. The CDR3 protein is CASSFSRVKDTEAFF. DNA of the CDR3: TGCGCCAGCAGCTTTAGTCGGGTTAAGGACACTGAAGCTTTCTTT.